Listed below are T cell receptor beta chains from one sample, sequenced in a study of blood T cell repertoires in COVID-19. Produced via immunoSEQ multiplex PCR; TCRdb's table is partial and in-frame only. The repertoire consists of 200,000 to 250,000 clones, with 82% occurring once and the leading ten covering around 12%. The material sequenced was peripheral blood. The source of these receptors is a woman between 35 and 50 years old with acute or convalescent COVID-19. CDR3s include the opening cysteine and the closing phenylalanine or tryptophan. Each record gives: clone size, D gene, J gene, V gene, CDR3 protein, CDR3 DNA. A D gene is named only where the DNA matches it firmly. Clone size is not always given. Where it is, it says once, few, many or a class for expanded clones.

-,-,TRBJ1-2,TRBV30,CAWPRTGGYGYTF,TGTGCCTGGCCCCGGACCGGGGGCTATGGCTACACCTTC
-,TRBD1,TRBJ1-6,TRBV6-5,CASSPDRVISPLHF,TGTGCCAGCAGTCCGGACAGGGTAATTTCACCCCTCCACTTT
-,TRBD1,TRBJ1-1,TRBV6-2/TRBV6-3,CASSYPRQGARNTEAFF,TGTGCCAGCAGTTACCCCAGACAGGGGGCGCGGAACACTGAAGCTTTCTTT
-,TRBD1,TRBJ2-7,TRBV18,CASSPRRQGEGEQYF,TGTGCCAGCTCACCGCGGAGACAGGGGGAGGGGGAGCAGTACTTC
-,TRBD1,TRBJ2-3,TRBV9,CASSAAPGQGMDTQYF,TGTGCCAGCAGCGCTGCCCCGGGACAGGGTATGGATACGCAGTATTTT
-,-,TRBJ2-3,TRBV4-2,CASSQVRTGASTDTQYF,TGTGCCAGCAGCCAAGTAAGGACGGGAGCTAGCACAGATACGCAGTATTTT
-,-,TRBJ1-6,TRBV27,CASSLLSGGRNSPLHF,TGTGCCAGCAGTTTATTATCGGGGGGCAGGAATTCACCCCTCCACTTT
few,-,TRBJ1-2,TRBV29-1,CSVVPLGRSGYTF,TGCAGCGTTGTGCCGCTGGGGCGTAGTGGCTACACCTTC
once,-,TRBJ1-6,TRBV9,CASKTGGYNSPLHF,TGTGCCAGCAAGACAGGTGGCTATAATTCACCCCTCCACTTT
-,-,TRBJ1-6,TRBV20-1,CSASPPREDSYNSPLHF,TGCAGTGCTAGTCCCCCCCGGGAGGATTCCTATAATTCACCCCTCCACTTT
-,-,TRBJ1-2,TRBV18,CASSLGTNYGYTF,TGTGCCAGCTCACTGGGCACTAACTATGGCTACACCTTC
-,-,TRBJ1-1,TRBV4-3,CASSQEETGNTEAFF,TGCGCCAGCAGCCAAGAAGAGACAGGGAACACTGAAGCTTTCTTT
-,TRBD1,TRBJ2-7,TRBV11-2,CASSERGTGAYEQYF,TGTGCCAGCAGCGAACGGGGGACAGGGGCCTACGAGCAGTACTTC
-,TRBD2,TRBJ2-1,TRBV30,CAWLSGGVEQFF,TGTGCCTGGCTGAGCGGGGGGGTAGAGCAGTTCTTC
-,TRBD1,TRBJ1-4,TRBV9,CASSLGQAVGEKLFF,TGTGCCAGCAGCCTAGGACAGGCGGTCGGTGAAAAACTGTTTTTT
-,-,TRBJ2-2,TRBV4-2,CASSQAQNTGELFF,TGTGCCAGCAGCCAAGCACAGAACACCGGGGAGCTGTTTTTT
-,TRBD1,TRBJ1-2,TRBV27,CASSPTGGDHYGYTF,TGTGCCAGCAGCCCGACAGGGGGCGATCACTATGGCTACACCTTC
once,-,TRBJ2-1,TRBV5-8,CASSPEVFYDNEQFF,TGTGCCAGCAGTCCGGAGGTGTTCTACGACAATGAGCAGTTCTTC
-,TRBD1,TRBJ1-3,TRBV7-6,CASSLSFQGAGNTIYF,TGTGCCAGCAGCTTATCATTTCAGGGGGCTGGAAACACCATATATTTT
-,TRBD2,TRBJ2-7,TRBV7-2,CASSWTGGTSGRAYEQYF,TGTGCCAGCAGCTGGACCGGCGGGACTAGCGGGAGGGCCTACGAGCAGTACTTC
-,-,TRBJ2-3,TRBV21-1,CASSKVSSGGRLSTQYF,TGTGCCAGCAGCAAAGTGTCGTCCGGCGGGAGGCTCAGTACGCAGTATTTT
-,-,TRBJ2-7,TRBV5-1,CASSLEAASRYEQYF,TGCGCCAGCAGCTTGGAGGCAGCGAGTAGGTACGAGCAGTACTTC
-,TRBD2,TRBJ2-5,TRBV27,CASSPGLAGAETQYF,TGTGCCAGTTCCCCTGGACTAGCGGGAGCAGAGACCCAGTACTTC
once,-,TRBJ2-6,TRBV4-1,CASSQDGTLSTWSGANVLTF,TGCGCCAGCAGCCAAGATGGGACTTTATCCACCTGGTCTGGGGCCAACGTCCTGACTTTC
-,TRBD2,TRBJ2-7,TRBV6-5,CASSLAGLAGYEQYF,TGTGCCAGCAGCCTAGCGGGACTAGCGGGCTACGAGCAGTACTTC
-,TRBD1,TRBJ1-6,TRBV18,CASSPVQGATSYNSPLHF,TGTGCCAGCTCACCAGTACAGGGGGCGACCTCCTATAATTCACCCCTCCACTTT
-,-,TRBJ2-7,TRBV12-1,CASSLGLPYEQYF,TGTGCCAGCAGCCTGGGACTGCCTTACGAGCAGTACTTC
-,-,TRBJ2-1,TRBV6-2/TRBV6-3,CASSYGIGSINEQFF,TGTGCCAGCAGTTACGGGATCGGGAGTATCAATGAGCAGTTCTTC
-,-,TRBJ2-3,TRBV15,CATSTQESTDTQYF,TGTGCCACCAGCACCCAGGAATCCACAGATACGCAGTATTTT
-,-,TRBJ2-2,TRBV3-1/TRBV3-2,CASSLSGANTGELFF,TGTGCCAGCAGCCTGTCAGGGGCGAACACCGGGGAGCTGTTTTTT
-,-,TRBJ2-1,TRBV15,CATTRPFDNEQFF,TGTGCCACCACCCGTCCCTTCGACAATGAGCAGTTCTTC
-,TRBD2,TRBJ2-2,TRBV11-2,CASRRLAGAPGTGELFF,TGTGCCAGCAGACGACTAGCGGGGGCTCCGGGCACCGGGGAGCTGTTTTTT
-,-,TRBJ1-2,TRBV27,CASSPKYRVEGYTF,TGTGCCAGCAGTCCGAAATACAGGGTTGAAGGCTACACCTTC
-,-,TRBJ2-7,TRBV7-8,CASSLGRGSSYEQYF,TGTGCCAGCAGCTTAGGTAGGGGGAGCTCCTACGAGCAGTACTTC
-,TRBD2,TRBJ2-7,TRBV9,CASSVDRLAGEQYF,TGTGCCAGCAGCGTAGATCGACTAGCTGGCGAGCAGTACTTC
many,-,TRBJ1-2,TRBV19,CASRFQGGYTF,TGTGCCAGTAGATTCCAGGGAGGCTACACCTTC
-,-,TRBJ2-2,TRBV19,CASSIVGAVGNTGELFF,TGTGCCAGTAGTATAGTAGGAGCTGTGGGGAACACCGGGGAGCTGTTTTTT
-,-,TRBJ2-7,TRBV19,CASSWSVRATYEQYF,TGTGCCAGTAGTTGGTCGGTCAGGGCAACCTACGAGCAGTACTTC
-,TRBD1,TRBJ1-1,TRBV6-5,CASTQGASTEAFF,TGTGCCAGCACACAGGGGGCGAGCACTGAAGCTTTCTTT
-,-,TRBJ2-7,TRBV4-2,CASSQGTAVDYEQYF,TGTGCCAGCAGCCAAGGCACCGCGGTGGACTACGAGCAGTACTTC
-,-,TRBJ1-2,TRBV7-2,CASSLVQNYGYTF,TGTGCCAGCAGCTTAGTACAGAACTATGGCTACACCTTC
-,TRBD2,TRBJ2-3,TRBV27,CASSSVLLAGAGSTQYF,TGTGCCAGCAGTTCCGTCCTACTAGCGGGGGCCGGGAGTACGCAGTATTTT
-,-,TRBJ1-1,TRBV7-9,CASSLLRDTEAFF,TGTGCCAGCAGCTTACTCAGGGACACTGAAGCTTTCTTT
-,TRBD1,TRBJ2-2,TRBV28,CASSLPGQGNTGELFF,TGTGCCAGCAGTTTGCCGGGACAGGGGAACACCGGGGAGCTGTTTTTT
-,TRBD1,TRBJ2-1,TRBV10-3,CAIRGQSGGSYNEQFF,TGTGCCATCAGGGGACAGTCGGGTGGGTCCTACAATGAGCAGTTCTTC
-,-,TRBJ1-3,TRBV7-6,CASSLKPTESGNTIYF,TGTGCCAGCAGCTTAAAACCTACAGAATCTGGAAACACCATATATTTT
once,-,TRBJ1-6,TRBV28,CASSALQGRASLNNSPLHF,TGTGCCAGCAGTGCCTTACAGGGAAGGGCCTCCCTGAATAATTCACCCCTCCACTTT
once,-,TRBJ1-2,TRBV12-3/TRBV12-4,CASREGPYGYTF,TGTGCCAGCAGGGAGGGTCCCTATGGCTACACCTTC
-,-,TRBJ1-1,TRBV3-1/TRBV3-2,CASSQRRGTVAFF,TGTGCCAGCAGCCAACGGCGCGGAACGGTAGCTTTCTTT
-,TRBD1,TRBJ1-2,TRBV5-6,CASSLDPGQGRDGYTF,TGTGCCAGCAGCTTAGATCCGGGACAGGGCAGAGATGGCTACACCTTC
-,-,TRBJ2-7,TRBV10-3,CAIRETPQTYEQYF,TGTGCCATCAGGGAGACACCCCAAACCTACGAGCAGTACTTC